The T cell receptor beta chain described here comes from a study of low-dose radiotherapy and immunotherapy resistance in tumors. On the study more broadly: Cohort 2's total reached 13 Gy over 26 weeks, at 1 Gy per fraction every two weeks. Intravenous nivolumab 240 mg every two weeks plus ipilimumab 1 mg/kg every six weeks was given to patients.

This clonotype has ten or more counts. TRAV- and TRBV-specific primers were used for first-strand cDNA, which covered alpha and beta chains. Amplification of TCRs used a constant-region primer and V-primer adapter for 15 to 25 PCR cycles. One entry per CDR3 protein, called by TCRdb with MiXCR from the reads. Of 100,000 or so distinct CDR3 sequences listed, less than 25% were seen once; the top ten hold 4.1%. CDR3 size: 14 residues. Germline V CDR1 and CDR2: ENHRY, SYGVKD. The V end was cut by 9 bases, the J end by 0 bases, with 15 bases between. The time point is: after trial treatment. Treatment denoted: LDRT plus nivolumab, ipilimumab, low-dose cyclophosphamide and aspirin (RACIN trial).

The chain employs TRBV10-3 and TRBJ2-7, with D possibly matching TRBD2 (7 bases). The material sequenced was PBMCs, taken after low-dose radiotherapy plus immunotherapy. The source is a male donor with prostate cancer. The DNA of the CDR3 is TGTGCCATTTCGCGGGGGCGCAGCTCCTACGAGCAGTACTTC. This gives the protein CAISRGRSSYEQYF.